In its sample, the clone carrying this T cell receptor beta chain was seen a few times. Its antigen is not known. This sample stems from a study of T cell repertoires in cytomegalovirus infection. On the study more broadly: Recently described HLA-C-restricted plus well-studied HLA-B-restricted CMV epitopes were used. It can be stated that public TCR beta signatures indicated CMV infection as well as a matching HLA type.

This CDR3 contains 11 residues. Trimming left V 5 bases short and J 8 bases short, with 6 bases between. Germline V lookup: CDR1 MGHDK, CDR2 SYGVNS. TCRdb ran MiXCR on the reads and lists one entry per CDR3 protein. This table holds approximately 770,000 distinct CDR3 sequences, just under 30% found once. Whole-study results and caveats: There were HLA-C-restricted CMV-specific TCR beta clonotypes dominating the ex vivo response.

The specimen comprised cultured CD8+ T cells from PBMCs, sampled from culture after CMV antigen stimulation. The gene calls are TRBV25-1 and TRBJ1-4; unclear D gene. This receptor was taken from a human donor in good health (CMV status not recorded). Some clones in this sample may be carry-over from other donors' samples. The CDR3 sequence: CASSSIEKLFF. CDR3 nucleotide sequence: TGTGCCAGCAGTAGTATCGAAAAACTGTTTTTT.